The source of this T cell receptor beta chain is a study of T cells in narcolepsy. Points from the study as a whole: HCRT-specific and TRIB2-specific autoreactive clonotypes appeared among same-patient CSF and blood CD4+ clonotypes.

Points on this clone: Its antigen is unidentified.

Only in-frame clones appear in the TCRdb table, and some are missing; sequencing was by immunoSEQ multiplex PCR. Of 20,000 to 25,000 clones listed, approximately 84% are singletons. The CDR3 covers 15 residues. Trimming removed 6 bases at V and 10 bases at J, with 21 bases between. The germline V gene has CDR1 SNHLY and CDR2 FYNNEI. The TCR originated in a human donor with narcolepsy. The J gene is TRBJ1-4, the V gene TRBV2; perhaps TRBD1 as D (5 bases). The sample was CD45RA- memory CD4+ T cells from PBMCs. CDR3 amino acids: CASRFNNPPGVKLFF. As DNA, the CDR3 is TGTGCCAGCAGGTTTAATAACCCCCCGGGGGTAAAACTGTTTTTT.